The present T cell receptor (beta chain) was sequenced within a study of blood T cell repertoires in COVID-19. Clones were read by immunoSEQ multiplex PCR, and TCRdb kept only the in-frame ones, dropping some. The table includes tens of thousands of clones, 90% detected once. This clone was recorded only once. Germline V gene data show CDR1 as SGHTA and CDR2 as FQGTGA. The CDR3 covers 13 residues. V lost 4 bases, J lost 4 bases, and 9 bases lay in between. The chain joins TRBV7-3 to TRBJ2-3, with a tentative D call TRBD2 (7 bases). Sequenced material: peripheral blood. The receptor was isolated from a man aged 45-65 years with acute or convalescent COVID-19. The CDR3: CASSWGGPDTQYF. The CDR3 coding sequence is TGTGCCAGCAGCTGGGGGGGCCCAGATACGCAGTATTTT.